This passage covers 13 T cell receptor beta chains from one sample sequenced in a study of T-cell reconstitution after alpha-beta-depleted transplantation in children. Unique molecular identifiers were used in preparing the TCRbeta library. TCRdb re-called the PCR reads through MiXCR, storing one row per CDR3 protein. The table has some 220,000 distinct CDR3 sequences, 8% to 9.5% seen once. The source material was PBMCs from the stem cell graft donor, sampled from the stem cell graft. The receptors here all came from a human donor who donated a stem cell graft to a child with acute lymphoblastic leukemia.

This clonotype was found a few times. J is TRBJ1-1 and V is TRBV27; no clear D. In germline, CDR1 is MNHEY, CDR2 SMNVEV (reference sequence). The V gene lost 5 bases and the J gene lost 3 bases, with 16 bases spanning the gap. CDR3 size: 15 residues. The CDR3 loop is CASSPGFQRDTEAFF. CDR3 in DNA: TGTGCCAGCAGTCCGGGATTCCAGAGGGACACTGAAGCTTTCTTT.

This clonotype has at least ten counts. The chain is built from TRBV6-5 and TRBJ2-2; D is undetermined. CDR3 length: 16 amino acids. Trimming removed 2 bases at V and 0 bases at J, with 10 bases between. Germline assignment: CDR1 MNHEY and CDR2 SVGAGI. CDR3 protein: CASSYAPHPNTGELFF. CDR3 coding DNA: TGTGCCAGCAGTTACGCCCCACACCCGAACACCGGGGAGCTGTTTTTT.

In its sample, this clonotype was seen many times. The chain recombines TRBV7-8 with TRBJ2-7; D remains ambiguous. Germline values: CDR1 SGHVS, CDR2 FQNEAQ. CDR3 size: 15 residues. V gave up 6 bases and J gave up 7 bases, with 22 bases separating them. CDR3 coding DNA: TGTGCCAGCAGACACAACTACACGGGCATCCAGGAGCAGTACTTC. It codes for CASRHNYTGIQEQYF.

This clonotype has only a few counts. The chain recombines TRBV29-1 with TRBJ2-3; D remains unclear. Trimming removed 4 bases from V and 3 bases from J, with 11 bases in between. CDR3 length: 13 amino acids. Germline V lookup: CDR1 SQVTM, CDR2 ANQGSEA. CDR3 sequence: CSVGRKLTDTQYF. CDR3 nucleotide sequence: TGCAGCGTTGGACGGAAACTAACAGATACGCAGTATTTT.

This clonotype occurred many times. The CDR3 sequence is CASRLRGSEKLFF. CDR3 DNA sequence: TGTGCCAGCAGGTTGCGGGGTAGTGAAAAACTGTTTTTT. The chain joins TRBV27 to TRBJ1-4; the D is unclear. This CDR3 region has 13 residues. V was clipped by 6 bases and J by 7 bases, with 12 bases between them. Looked up from germline, CDR1 is MNHEY and CDR2 is SMNVEV (reference sequence).

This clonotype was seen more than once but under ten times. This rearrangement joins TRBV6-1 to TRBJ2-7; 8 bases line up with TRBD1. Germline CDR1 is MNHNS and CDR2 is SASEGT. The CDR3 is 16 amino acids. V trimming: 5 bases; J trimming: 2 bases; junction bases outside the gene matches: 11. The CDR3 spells CASSLLPGTGAYEQYF. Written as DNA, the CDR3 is TGTGCCAGCAGTCTTCTACCCGGGACAGGAGCCTACGAGCAGTACTTC.

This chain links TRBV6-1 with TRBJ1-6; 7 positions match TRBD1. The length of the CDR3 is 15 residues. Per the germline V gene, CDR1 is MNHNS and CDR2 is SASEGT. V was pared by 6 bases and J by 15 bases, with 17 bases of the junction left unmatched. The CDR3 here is CASRHQTGSKFGLHF. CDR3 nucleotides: TGTGCCAGCAGACACCAGACAGGGTCGAAATTTGGCCTCCACTTT.

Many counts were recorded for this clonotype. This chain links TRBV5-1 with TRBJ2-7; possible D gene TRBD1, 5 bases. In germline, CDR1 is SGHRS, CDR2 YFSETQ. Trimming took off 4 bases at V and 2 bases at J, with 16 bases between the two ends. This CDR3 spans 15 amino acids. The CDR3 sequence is CASSLVTDQTYEQYF. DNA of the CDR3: TGCGCCAGCAGCCTAGTGACAGACCAAACCTACGAGCAGTACTTC.

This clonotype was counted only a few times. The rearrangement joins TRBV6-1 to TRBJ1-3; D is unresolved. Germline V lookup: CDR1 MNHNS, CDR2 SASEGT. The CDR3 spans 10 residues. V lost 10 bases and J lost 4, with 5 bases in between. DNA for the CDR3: TGTGCCACCGCCGGAAACACCATATATTTT. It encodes CATAGNTIYF.

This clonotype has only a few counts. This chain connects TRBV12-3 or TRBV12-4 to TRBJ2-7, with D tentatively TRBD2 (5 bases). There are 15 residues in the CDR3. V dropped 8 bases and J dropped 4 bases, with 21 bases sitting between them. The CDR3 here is CASALPQPGNYEQYF. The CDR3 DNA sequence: TGTGCCAGCGCCCTACCTCAGCCCGGGAATTACGAGCAGTACTTC.

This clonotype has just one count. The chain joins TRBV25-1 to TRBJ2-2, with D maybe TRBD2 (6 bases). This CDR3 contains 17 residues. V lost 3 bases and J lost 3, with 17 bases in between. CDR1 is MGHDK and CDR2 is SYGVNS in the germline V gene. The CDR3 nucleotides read TGTGCCAGCAGTGAGGGGTCCGGGAGTACGTACACCGGGGAGCTGTTTTTT. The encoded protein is CASSEGSGSTYTGELFF.

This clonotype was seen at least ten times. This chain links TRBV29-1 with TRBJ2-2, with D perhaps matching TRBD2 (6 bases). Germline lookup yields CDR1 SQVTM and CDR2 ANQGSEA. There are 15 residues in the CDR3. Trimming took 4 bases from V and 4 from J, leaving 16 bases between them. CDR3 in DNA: TGCAGCGTTGGAACTAGCTCGGAGGTCACCGGGGAGCTGTTTTTT. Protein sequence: CSVGTSSEVTGELFF.

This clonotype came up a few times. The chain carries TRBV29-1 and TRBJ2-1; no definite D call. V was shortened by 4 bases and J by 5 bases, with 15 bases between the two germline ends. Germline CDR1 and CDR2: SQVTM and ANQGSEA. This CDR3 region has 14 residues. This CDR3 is CSVVRPRTDNEQFF. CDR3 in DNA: TGCAGCGTTGTTAGACCAAGGACCGACAATGAGCAGTTCTTC.